The T cell receptor (beta chain) under discussion was sequenced for a study of cytomegalovirus exposure and HLA in healthy donors. It was with 60 Vbeta and 13 Jbeta primers that the PCR ran. TCRdb keeps only in-frame clones here, not all; method: immunoSEQ multiplex PCR. Of approximately 110,000 clones listed, approximately 83% were seen once; the top ten hold roughly 6%. To note about this clone: What it binds is not known.

From germline, CDR1 is SQVTM and CDR2 ANQGSEA. Trimming took 2 bases from V and 0 from J, leaving 5 bases between them. The CDR3 loop spans 13 amino acids. Study results and limitations: It was 150 to 200 TCR beta chains that were listed as cytomegalovirus-associated.

The clonotype was recovered from a man aged 18 to 30 in good health and CMV-seronegative. Material: PBMCs. The chain uses TRBV29-1 and TRBJ1-3; D unresolved. CDR3: CSVETASGNTIYF. CDR3 DNA: TGCAGCGTTGAAACAGCCTCTGGAAACACCATATATTTT.